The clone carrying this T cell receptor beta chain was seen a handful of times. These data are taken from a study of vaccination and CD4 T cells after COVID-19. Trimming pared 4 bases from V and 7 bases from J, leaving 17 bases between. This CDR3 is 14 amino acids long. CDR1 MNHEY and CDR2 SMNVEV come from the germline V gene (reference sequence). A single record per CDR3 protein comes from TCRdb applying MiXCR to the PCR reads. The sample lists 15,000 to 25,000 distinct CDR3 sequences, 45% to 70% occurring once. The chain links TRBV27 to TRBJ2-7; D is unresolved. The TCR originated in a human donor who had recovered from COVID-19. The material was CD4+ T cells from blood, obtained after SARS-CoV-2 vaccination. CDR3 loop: CASSSRVDGREQYF. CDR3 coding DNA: TGTGCCAGCAGTTCCCGGGTGGACGGGCGGGAGCAGTACTTC.